The text below deals with one T cell receptor (beta chain). The CDR3 has 17 residues. Germline V gene data show CDR1 as SGHNT and CDR2 as YYREEE (reference sequence). Deletions cut 3 bases from V and 0 bases from J, with 18 bases between. In the source study's methods: Estimation of nucleated cell counts was performed using reference gene primer amplification. Method: immunoSEQ multiplex PCR; TCRdb's copy keeps in-frame clones and lacks some. V, J and clone size derive from that table, while D and trimming were established from the DNA sequence. The data contain about 120,000 clones, about nine tenths of them singletons. This specimen comes from a study of blood T cell repertoires in COVID-19. Study overall: Researchers got acute and convalescent COVID-19 samples from the United States, Italy and Spain. The analysed material was cDNA or gDNA that came from T cells, B-cell-depleted T cells, or PBMCs.

The receptor was isolated from a human donor with active COVID-19. The donor label of this sample is uncertain. The rearrangement joins TRBV5-4 to TRBJ1-1; weak D call: TRBD1 (6 bases). Material: peripheral blood. The DNA for the CDR3 is TGTGCCAGCAGCTCGGGCCCTAGGGGGAGTATGAACACTGAAGCTTTCTTT. Translated, it gives CASSSGPRGSMNTEAFF.